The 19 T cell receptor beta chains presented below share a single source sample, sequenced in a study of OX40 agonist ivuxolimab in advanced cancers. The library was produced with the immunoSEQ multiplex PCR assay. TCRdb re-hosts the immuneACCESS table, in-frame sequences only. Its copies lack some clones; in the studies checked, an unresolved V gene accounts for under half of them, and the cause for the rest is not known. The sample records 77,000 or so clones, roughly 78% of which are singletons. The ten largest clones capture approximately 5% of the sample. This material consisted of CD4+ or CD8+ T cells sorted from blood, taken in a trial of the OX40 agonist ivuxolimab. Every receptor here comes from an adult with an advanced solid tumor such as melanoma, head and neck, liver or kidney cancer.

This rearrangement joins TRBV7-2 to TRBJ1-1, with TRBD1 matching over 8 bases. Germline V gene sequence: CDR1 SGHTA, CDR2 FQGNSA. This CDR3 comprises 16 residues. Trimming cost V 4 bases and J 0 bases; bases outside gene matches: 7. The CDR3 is CASSSGGPGMNTEAFF. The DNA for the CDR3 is TGTGCCAGCAGCTCAGGGGGCCCGGGCATGAACACTGAAGCTTTCTTT.

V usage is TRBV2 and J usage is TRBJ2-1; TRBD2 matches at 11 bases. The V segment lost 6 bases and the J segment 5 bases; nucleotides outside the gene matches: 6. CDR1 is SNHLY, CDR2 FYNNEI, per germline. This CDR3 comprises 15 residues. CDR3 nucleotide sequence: TGTGCCAGCAGACGGACTAGCGGGTCTAACAATGAGCAGTTCTTC. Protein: CASRRTSGSNNEQFF.

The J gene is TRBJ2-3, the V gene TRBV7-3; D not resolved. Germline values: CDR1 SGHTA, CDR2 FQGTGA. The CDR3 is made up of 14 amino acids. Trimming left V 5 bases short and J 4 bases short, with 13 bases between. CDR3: CASSQTGGADTQYF. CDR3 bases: TGTGCCAGCAGCCAGACCGGTGGCGCAGATACGCAGTATTTT.

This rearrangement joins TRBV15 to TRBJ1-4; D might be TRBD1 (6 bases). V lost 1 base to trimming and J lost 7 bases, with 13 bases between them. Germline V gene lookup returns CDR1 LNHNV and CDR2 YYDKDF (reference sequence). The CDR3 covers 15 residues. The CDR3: CATSRVKGVGEKLFF. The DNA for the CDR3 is TGTGCCACCAGCAGAGTTAAGGGGGTGGGTGAAAAACTGTTTTTT.

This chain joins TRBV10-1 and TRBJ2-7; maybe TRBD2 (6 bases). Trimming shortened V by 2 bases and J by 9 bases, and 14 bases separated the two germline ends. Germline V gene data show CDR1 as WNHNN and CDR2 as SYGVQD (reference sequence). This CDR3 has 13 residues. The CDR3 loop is CASSEQSWEVQYF. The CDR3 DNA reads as TGCGCCAGCAGTGAGCAAAGTTGGGAGGTGCAGTACTTC.

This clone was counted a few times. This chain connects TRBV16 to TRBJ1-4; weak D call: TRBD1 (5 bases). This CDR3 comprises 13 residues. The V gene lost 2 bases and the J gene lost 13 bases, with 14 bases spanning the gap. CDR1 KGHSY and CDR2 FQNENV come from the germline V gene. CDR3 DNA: TGTGCCAGCAGCCAAAACCGGGGGGAGAGACTGTTTTTT. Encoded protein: CASSQNRGERLFF.

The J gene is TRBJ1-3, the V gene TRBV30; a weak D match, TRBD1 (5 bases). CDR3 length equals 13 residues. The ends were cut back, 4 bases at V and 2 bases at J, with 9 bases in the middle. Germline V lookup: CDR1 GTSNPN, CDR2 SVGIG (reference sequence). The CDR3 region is CAWTVGAGNTIYF. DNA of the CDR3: TGTGCCTGGACGGTAGGGGCTGGAAACACCATATATTTT.

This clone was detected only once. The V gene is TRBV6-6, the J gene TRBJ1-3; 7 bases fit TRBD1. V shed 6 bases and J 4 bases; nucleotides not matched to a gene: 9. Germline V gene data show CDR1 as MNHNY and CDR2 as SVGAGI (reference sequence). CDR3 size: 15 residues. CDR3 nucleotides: TGTGCCAGCAGCACCCTAGGGGGCGAGGGAAACACCATATATTTT. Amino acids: CASSTLGGEGNTIYF.

CDR3 in amino acids: CASSRTGTSGGPYNEQFF. CDR3 bases: TGTGCCAGCTCACGAACCGGGACTAGCGGGGGCCCATACAATGAGCAGTTCTTC. The V gene is TRBV18, the J gene TRBJ2-1, with 14 bases lining up with TRBD2. CDR1 and CDR2 from the germline V gene are KGHSH and LQKENI. CDR3 length: 18 residues. The V and J ends lost 4 bases and 4 bases, in that order; junction bases with no gene match: 9.

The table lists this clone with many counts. The CDR3 nucleotides read TGTGCCAGCAGCCAAGACGGTAGGAGGGCAGATACGCAGTATTTT. Protein sequence: CASSQDGRRADTQYF. The genes are TRBV14 and TRBJ2-3; D is perhaps TRBD2 (6 bases). The CDR3 runs 15 residues. CDR1 is SGHDN, CDR2 FVKESK, per germline. V lost 0 bases to trimming and J lost 4 bases, with 11 bases between them.

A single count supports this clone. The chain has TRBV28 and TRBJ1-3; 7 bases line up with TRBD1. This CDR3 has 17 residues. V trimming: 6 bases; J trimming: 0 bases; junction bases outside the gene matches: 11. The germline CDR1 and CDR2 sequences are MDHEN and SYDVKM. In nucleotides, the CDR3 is TGTGCCAGCAGGGGAAGGGGACAGTCATTCTCTGGAAACACCATATATTTT. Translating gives CASRGRGQSFSGNTIYF.

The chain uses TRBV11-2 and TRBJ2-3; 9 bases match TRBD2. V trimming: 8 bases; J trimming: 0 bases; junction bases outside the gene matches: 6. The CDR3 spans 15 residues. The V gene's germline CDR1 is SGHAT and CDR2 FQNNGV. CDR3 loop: CASLRSGGSTDTQYF. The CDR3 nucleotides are TGTGCCAGCCTCCGAAGCGGGGGGAGCACAGATACGCAGTATTTT. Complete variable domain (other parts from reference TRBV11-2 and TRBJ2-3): EAGVAQSPRYKIIEKRQSVAFWCNPISGHATLYWYQQILGQGPKLLIQFQNNGVVDDSQLPKDRFSAERLKGVDSTLKIQPAKLEDSAVYLCASLRSGGSTDTQYFGPGTRLTVL.

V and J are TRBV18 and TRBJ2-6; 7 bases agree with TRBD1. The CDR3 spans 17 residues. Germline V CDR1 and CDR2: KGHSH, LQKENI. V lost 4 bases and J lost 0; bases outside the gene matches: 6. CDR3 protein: CASSLPGQYSGANVLTF. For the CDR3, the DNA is TGTGCCAGCTCACTCCCGGGACAGTACTCTGGGGCCAACGTCCTGACTTTC.

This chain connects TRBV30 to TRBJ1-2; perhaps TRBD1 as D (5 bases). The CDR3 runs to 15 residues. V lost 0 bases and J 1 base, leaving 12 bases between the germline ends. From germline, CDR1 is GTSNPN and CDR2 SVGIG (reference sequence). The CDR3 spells CAWSVSGTVNYGYTF. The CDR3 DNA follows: TGTGCCTGGAGTGTATCCGGGACGGTTAACTATGGCTACACCTTC. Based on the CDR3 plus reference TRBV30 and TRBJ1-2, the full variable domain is SQTIHQWPATLVQPVGSPLSLECTVEGTSNPNLYWYRQAAGRGLQLLFYSVGIGQISSEVPQNLSASRPQDRQFILSSKKLLLSDSGFYLCAWSVSGTVNYGYTFGSGTRLTVV.

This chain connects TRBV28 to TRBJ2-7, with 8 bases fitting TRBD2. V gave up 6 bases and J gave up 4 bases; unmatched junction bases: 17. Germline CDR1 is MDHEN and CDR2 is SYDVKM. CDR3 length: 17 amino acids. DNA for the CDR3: TGTGCCAGCAGCTCCCCACGTTGGACTAGCAGATCTTACGAGCAGTACTTC. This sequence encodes CASSSPRWTSRSYEQYF.

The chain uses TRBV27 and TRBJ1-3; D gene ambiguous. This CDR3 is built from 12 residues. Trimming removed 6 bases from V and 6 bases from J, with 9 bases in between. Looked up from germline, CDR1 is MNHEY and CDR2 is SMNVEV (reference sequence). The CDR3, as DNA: TGTGCCAGCAGCACACGCGTAAACACCATATATTTT. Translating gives CASSTRVNTIYF.

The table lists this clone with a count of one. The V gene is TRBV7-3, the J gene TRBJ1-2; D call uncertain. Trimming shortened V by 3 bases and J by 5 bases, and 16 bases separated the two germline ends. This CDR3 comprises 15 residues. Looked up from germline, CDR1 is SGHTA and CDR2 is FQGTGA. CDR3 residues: CASSLDGGGIYGYTF. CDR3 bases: TGTGCCAGCAGCTTGGATGGTGGCGGGATATATGGCTACACCTTC.

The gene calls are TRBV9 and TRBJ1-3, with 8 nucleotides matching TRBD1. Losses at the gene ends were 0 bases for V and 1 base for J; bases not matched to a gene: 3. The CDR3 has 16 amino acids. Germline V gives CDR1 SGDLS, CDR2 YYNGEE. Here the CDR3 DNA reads TGTGCCAGCAGCGTAGGACAGGGGATTTCTGGAAACACCATATATTTT. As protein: CASSVGQGISGNTIYF.

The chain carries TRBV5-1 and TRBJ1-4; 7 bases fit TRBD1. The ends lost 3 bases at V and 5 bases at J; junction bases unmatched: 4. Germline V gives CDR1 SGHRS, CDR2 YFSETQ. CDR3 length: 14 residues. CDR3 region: CASSSTGRNEKLFF. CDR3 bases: TGCGCCAGCAGCTCGACAGGGAGGAATGAAAAACTGTTTTTT.